This T cell receptor beta chain derives from a study of control samples from healthy donors and cancer patients. CDR3 size: 14 residues. CDR1 and CDR2 from the germline V gene are LNHDA and SQIVND (reference sequence). V lost 1 base, J lost 0 bases, and 5 bases lay in between. Sequencing was performed with immunoSEQ multiplex PCR; in TCRdb, only in-frame clones are kept and a portion is missing. The sample contains tens of thousands of clones, 90% to 95% of which appear only once. The TCR comes from a man between 25 and 39 years old with colorectal cancer. The rearrangement links TRBV19 to TRBJ2-3; D unresolved. The sequencing input was PBMCs. Here the CDR3 reads CASSIGASTDTQYF. Here the CDR3 DNA reads TGTGCCAGTAGTATAGGGGCTAGCACAGATACGCAGTATTTT.